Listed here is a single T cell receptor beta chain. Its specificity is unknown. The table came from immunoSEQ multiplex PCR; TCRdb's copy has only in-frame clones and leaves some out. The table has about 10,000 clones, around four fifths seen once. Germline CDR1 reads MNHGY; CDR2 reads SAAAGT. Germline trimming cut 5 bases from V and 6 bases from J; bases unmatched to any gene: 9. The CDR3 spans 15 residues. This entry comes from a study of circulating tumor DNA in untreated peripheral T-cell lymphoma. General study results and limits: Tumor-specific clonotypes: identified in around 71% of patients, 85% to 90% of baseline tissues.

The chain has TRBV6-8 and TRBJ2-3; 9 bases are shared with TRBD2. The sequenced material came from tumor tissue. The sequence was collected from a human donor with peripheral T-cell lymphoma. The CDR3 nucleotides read TGTGCCAGCAGTCGAGCGGGGGGACCTCAGGATACGCAGTATTTT. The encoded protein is CASSRAGGPQDTQYF.